There are a few counts of the clone carrying this T cell receptor beta chain. Antigen: not known. These data come from a study of STAT5B mutations in CD4+ large granular lymphocyte leukemia. The study's findings and limits: Main leukemic clonotypes were patient-specific, but more than 20% appeared at low frequency elsewhere.

Generated by immunoSEQ multiplex PCR, the TCRdb table keeps only in-frame clones and is missing some. The sample has about 36,000 clones; about 76% are singletons. The sequence derives from a human donor in good health. Input material: CD4+ T cells from blood buffy coats.

The chain's CDR3 is CAISALGEGRANEAEAFF. The DNA for the CDR3 is TGTGCCATCAGTGCTCTTGGCGAGGGCAGGGCAAATGAGGCTGAAGCTTTCTTT. The gene calls are TRBV10-3 and TRBJ1-1, with D possibly TRBD1 on 5 matching bases. The germline V gene encodes CDR1 ENHRY and CDR2 SYGVKD. This CDR3 is 18 amino acids long. Deletions cut 4 bases from V and 6 bases from J, with 27 bases between.